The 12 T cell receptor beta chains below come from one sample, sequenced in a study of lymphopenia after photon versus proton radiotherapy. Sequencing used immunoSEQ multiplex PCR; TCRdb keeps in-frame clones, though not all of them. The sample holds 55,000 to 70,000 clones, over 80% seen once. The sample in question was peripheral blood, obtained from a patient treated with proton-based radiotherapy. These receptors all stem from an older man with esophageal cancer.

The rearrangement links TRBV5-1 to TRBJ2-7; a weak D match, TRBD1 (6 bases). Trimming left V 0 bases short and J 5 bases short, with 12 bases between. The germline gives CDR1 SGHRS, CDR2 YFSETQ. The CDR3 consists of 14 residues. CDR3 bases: TGCGCCAGCAGCTTGGCCATTGCAGGGGACGAGCAGTACTTC. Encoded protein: CASSLAIAGDEQYF.

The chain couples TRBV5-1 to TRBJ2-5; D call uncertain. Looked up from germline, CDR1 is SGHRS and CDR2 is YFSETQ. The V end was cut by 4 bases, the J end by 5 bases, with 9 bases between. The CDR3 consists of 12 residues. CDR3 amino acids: CASSPMAETQYF. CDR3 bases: TGCGCCAGCAGCCCCATGGCGGAGACCCAGTACTTC.

CDR3 sequence: CASSKSRDRGIEQYF. CDR3 nucleotides: TGTGCCAGCAGTAAGAGCCGGGACAGGGGTATCGAGCAGTACTTC. This sequence joins TRBV6-6 and TRBJ2-7, with 10 bases lining up with TRBD1. V gave up 5 bases and J gave up 6 bases; unmatched junction bases: 10. The CDR3 contains 15 residues. Per the germline V gene, CDR1 is MNHNY and CDR2 is SVGAGI (reference sequence).

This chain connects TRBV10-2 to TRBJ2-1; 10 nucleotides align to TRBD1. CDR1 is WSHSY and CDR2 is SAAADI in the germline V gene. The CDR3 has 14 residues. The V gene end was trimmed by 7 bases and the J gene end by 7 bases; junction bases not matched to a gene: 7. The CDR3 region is CASTGTGVSNEQFF. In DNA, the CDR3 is TGCGCCAGCACCGGGACAGGGGTATCAAATGAGCAGTTCTTC.

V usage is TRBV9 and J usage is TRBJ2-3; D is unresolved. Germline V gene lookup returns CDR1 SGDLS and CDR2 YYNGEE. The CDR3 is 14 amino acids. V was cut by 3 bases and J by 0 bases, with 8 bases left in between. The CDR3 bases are TGTGCCAGCAGCGATGAAAGTAGCACAGATACGCAGTATTTT. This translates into CASSDESSTDTQYF.

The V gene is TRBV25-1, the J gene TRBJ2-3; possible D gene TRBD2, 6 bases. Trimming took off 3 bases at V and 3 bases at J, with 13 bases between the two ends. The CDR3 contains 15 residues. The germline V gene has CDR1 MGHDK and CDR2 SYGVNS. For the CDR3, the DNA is TGTGCCAGCAGTGATGGGGGAGGCCCTACAGATACGCAGTATTTT. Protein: CASSDGGGPTDTQYF. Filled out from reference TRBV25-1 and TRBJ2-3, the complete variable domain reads EADIYQTPRYLVIGTGKKITLECSQTMGHDKMYWYQQDPGMELHLIHYSYGVNSTEKGDLSSESTVSRIRTEHFPLTLESARPSHTSQYLCASSDGGGPTDTQYFGPGTRLTVL.

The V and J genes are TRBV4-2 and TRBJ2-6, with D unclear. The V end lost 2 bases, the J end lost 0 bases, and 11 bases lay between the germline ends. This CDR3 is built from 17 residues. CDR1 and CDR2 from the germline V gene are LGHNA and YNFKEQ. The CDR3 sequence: CASSQNPPSSGANVLTF. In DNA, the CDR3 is TGTGCCAGCAGCCAAAATCCGCCTAGCTCTGGGGCCAACGTCCTGACTTTC.

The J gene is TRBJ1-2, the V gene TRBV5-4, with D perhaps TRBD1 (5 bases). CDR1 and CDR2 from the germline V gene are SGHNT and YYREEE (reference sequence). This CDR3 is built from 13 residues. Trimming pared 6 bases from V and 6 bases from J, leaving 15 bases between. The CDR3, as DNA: TGTGCCAGCACAAAGGAGGCAGGGAATGGCTACACCTTC. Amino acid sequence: CASTKEAGNGYTF.

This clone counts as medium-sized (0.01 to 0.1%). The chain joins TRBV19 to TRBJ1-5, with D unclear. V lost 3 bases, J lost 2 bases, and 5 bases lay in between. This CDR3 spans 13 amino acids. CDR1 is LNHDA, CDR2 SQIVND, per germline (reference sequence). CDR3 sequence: CASSIRGNQPQHF. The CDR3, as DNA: TGTGCCAGTAGTATCCGGGGCAATCAGCCCCAGCATTTT.

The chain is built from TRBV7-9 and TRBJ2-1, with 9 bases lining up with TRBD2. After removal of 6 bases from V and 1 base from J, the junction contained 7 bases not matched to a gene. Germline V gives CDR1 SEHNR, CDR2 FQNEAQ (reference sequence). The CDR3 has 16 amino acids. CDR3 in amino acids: CASRPTTSGSYNEQFF. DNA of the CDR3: TGTGCCAGCAGACCCACAACTAGCGGGTCCTACAATGAGCAGTTCTTC.

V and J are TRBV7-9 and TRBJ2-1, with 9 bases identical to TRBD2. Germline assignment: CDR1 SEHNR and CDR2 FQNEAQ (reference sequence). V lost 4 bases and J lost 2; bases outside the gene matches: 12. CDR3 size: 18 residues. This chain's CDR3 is CASSSPRFGGRAYNEQFF. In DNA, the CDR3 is TGTGCCAGCAGCTCCCCCCGGTTTGGCGGGAGGGCCTACAATGAGCAGTTCTTC.

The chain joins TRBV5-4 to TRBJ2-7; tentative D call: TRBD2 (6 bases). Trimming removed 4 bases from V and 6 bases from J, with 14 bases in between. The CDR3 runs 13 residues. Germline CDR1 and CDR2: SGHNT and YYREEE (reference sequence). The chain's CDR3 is CASSTLLAPEQYF. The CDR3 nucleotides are TGTGCCAGCAGCACGCTACTAGCTCCCGAGCAGTACTTC.